The 23 T cell receptor beta chains in this list originate from one sample, sequenced in a study of shared clonotypes between healthy human individuals. Using immunoSEQ multiplex PCR, the repertoire was profiled, and TCRdb retains in-frame clones only, with some absent. The repertoire includes over a million clones, approximately 76% of them detected once, and approximately 1.5% sits in the top ten. Sample: memory CD4+ T cells sorted from blood. The subset: CD45RA-negative fraction. These receptors were taken from a young man in good health.

V and J are TRBV19 and TRBJ1-5; tentative D call: TRBD1 (6 bases). The CDR3 runs 15 residues. Trimming removed 5 bases at V and 5 bases at J, with 16 bases between. Germline V gene sequence: CDR1 LNHDA, CDR2 SQIVND (reference sequence). This CDR3 reads CASSPRDKAYQPQHF. In DNA, the CDR3 is TGTGCCAGTAGTCCCCGGGACAAAGCTTATCAGCCCCAGCATTTT.

In this sample, this clone turned up a few times. The chain combines TRBV10-3 with TRBJ2-5; 12 nucleotides line up with TRBD2. V was clipped by 0 bases and J by 3 bases; unmatched bases: 8. Germline CDR1 is ENHRY and CDR2 is SYGVKD. CDR3 length: 18 amino acids. The CDR3 here is CAISESSAGLAGKETQYF. The CDR3 DNA sequence: TGTGCCATCAGTGAGTCCTCCGCGGGACTAGCGGGTAAAGAGACCCAGTACTTC.

The chain joins TRBV2 to TRBJ1-5; 7 nucleotides agree with TRBD1. This CDR3 region has 14 residues. Per germline, CDR1 SNHLY and CDR2 FYNNEI. J gave up 3 bases and V 8 bases, and 7 bases lay outside the gene matches. For the CDR3, the DNA is TGTGCCAGCCGCGACAGGGTGATCAATCAGCCCCAGCATTTT. Protein sequence: CASRDRVINQPQHF.

The genes are TRBV6-6 and TRBJ1-2; D ambiguous. The germline CDR1 and CDR2 sequences are MNHNY and SVGAGI (reference sequence). V shed 0 bases and J shed 7 bases, with 9 bases lying between them. The CDR3 length is 13 residues. DNA of the CDR3: TGTGCCAGCAGTTACTCGATCCGCAGTGGCTACACCTTC. The encoded protein is CASSYSIRSGYTF.

This CDR3 reads CASSVRSFNSPLHF. The CDR3 DNA reads as TGTGCCAGCAGCGTTCGGAGTTTCAATTCACCCCTCCACTTT. The J gene is TRBJ1-6, the V gene TRBV11-1, with unresolved D. V shed 5 bases and J shed 7 bases, with 12 bases lying between them. The CDR3 length is 14 residues. In germline, CDR1 is SGHAT, CDR2 FQDESV (reference sequence).

The chain has TRBV18 and TRBJ2-5; 9 nucleotides agree with TRBD1. The length of the CDR3 is 16 residues. Losses at the gene ends were 2 bases for V and 5 bases for J; bases not matched to a gene: 9. Per germline, CDR1 KGHSH and CDR2 LQKENI. CDR3 nucleotides: TGTGCCAGCTCACCAAATAATCCGGGACAGGGTGAGACCCAGTACTTC. This encodes CASSPNNPGQGETQYF.

This clone was detected once. The CDR3 region is CASSSSGDNTEAFF. The CDR3 DNA follows: TGTGCCAGCAGCTCTTCCGGGGATAACACTGAAGCTTTCTTT. The chain has TRBV11-2 and TRBJ1-1, with no clear D. V lost 4 bases and J 2 bases, leaving 11 bases between the germline ends. The CDR3 is 14 amino acids. CDR1 SGHAT and CDR2 FQNNGV come from the germline V gene.

The chain employs TRBV4-1 and TRBJ2-1; perhaps TRBD2 as D (5 bases). The germline gives CDR1 MGHRA, CDR2 YSYEKL. Trimming cost V 1 base and J 8 bases, with 18 bases left between them. This CDR3 is 16 amino acids long. CDR3 nucleotides: TGCGCCAGCAGCCAAGCCGGCCGGGGTCCTTACGATGAGCAGTTCTTC. It specifies CASSQAGRGPYDEQFF.

This clone was counted only a few times. The rearrangement links TRBV7-2 to TRBJ2-5; TRBD1 aligns across 8 bases. CDR3 length equals 15 residues. Germline assignment: CDR1 SGHTA and CDR2 FQGNSA. V was pared by 5 bases and J by 6 bases, with 11 bases of the junction left unmatched. The CDR3 sequence: CASSEDRAVEKTQYF. The CDR3 nucleotides are TGTGCCAGCAGCGAGGACAGGGCCGTCGAAAAGACCCAGTACTTC.

This clone was counted only a few times. The chain is built from TRBV7-2 and TRBJ2-2; TRBD2 is a possible D gene (6 bases). Trimming cost V 4 bases and J 3 bases, with 9 bases left between them. Germline V gene data show CDR1 as SGHTA and CDR2 as FQGNSA. The CDR3 contains 14 residues. The CDR3 DNA reads TGTGCCAGCAGCTGGGACTTCGACACCGGGGAGCTGTTTTTT. Translating gives CASSWDFDTGELFF.

This chain uses TRBV7-9 with TRBJ1-1; TRBD1 aligns across 7 bases. This CDR3 spans 13 amino acids. The J segment lost 5 bases and the V segment lost 4 bases, leaving 4 bases of the junction unmatched. Per the germline V gene, CDR1 is SEHNR and CDR2 is FQNEAQ (reference sequence). CDR3 nucleotides: TGTGCCAGCAGCTCGACAGGGATTACTGAAGCTTTCTTT. Protein sequence: CASSSTGITEAFF.

This chain connects TRBV9 to TRBJ1-1, with D possibly being TRBD1 (6 bases). CDR1 is SGDLS, CDR2 YYNGEE, per germline. V lost 0 bases to trimming and J lost 8 bases, with 17 bases between them. The CDR3 spans 15 residues. Here the CDR3 reads CASSVEEGGFGEAFF. The CDR3 DNA is TGTGCCAGCAGCGTAGAAGAGGGGGGATTCGGAGAAGCTTTCTTT.

The V gene is TRBV4-1, the J gene TRBJ1-2, with 9 bases lining up with TRBD1. Germline V gene sequence: CDR1 MGHRA, CDR2 YSYEKL. CDR3 length: 17 amino acids. Losses at the gene ends were 7 bases for V and 2 bases for J; bases not matched to a gene: 14. The CDR3 protein is CASTPGQGFSLNYGYTF. CDR3 DNA: TGCGCCAGCACACCGGGACAGGGTTTTTCGTTGAACTATGGCTACACCTTC.

The chain couples TRBV30 to TRBJ1-4; D possibly corresponds to TRBD1 (5 bases). Germline assignment: CDR1 GTSNPN and CDR2 SVGIG (reference sequence). CDR3 length equals 17 residues. Trimming pared 3 bases from V and 0 bases from J, leaving 17 bases between. DNA for the CDR3: TGTGCCTGGAGATGGGCCGGGGGACTGTCAACTAATGAAAAACTGTTTTTT. This translates into CAWRWAGGLSTNEKLFF.

Only a few counts were recorded for this clone. The V gene is TRBV4-3, the J gene TRBJ2-7, with a possible D match to TRBD2 (6 bases). This CDR3 comprises 15 residues. The germline V gene encodes CDR1 LGHNA and CDR2 YSLEER. The ends were cut back, 0 bases at V and 0 bases at J, with 9 bases in the middle. The CDR3 DNA reads TGCGCCAGCAGCCAAGAGGGGGGAACCTCCTACGAGCAGTACTTC. This sequence encodes CASSQEGGTSYEQYF.

The J gene is TRBJ2-3, the V gene TRBV5-1; D remains ambiguous. Trimming cost V 0 bases and J 3 bases, with 11 bases left between them. The CDR3 runs to 15 residues. Germline V gene lookup returns CDR1 SGHRS and CDR2 YFSETQ. DNA of the CDR3: TGCGCCAGCAGCTTGGAAGGTCATCCGACAGATACGCAGTATTTT. Encoded protein: CASSLEGHPTDTQYF.

The chain recombines TRBV5-4 with TRBJ2-5; no definite D call. The V gene lost 0 bases and the J gene lost 4 bases, with 10 bases spanning the gap. CDR3 size: 14 residues. The germline CDR1 and CDR2 sequences are SGHNT and YYREEE (reference sequence). CDR3 protein: CASSLAVIPETQYF. CDR3 bases: TGTGCCAGCAGCTTGGCTGTAATCCCAGAGACCCAGTACTTC. Filled out from reference TRBV5-4 and TRBJ2-5, the complete variable domain reads ETGVTQSPTHLIKTRGQQVTLRCSSQSGHNTVSWYQQALGQGPQFIFQYYREEENGRGNFPPRFSGLQFPNYSSELNVNALELDDSALYLCASSLAVIPETQYFGPGTRLLVL.

The chain joins TRBV18 to TRBJ1-2; D unresolved. The CDR3 runs to 14 residues. V was trimmed by 2 bases and J by 7 bases, leaving 14 bases between them. The germline V gene encodes CDR1 KGHSH and CDR2 LQKENI. The CDR3 is CASSPEVQAGGYTF. Written as DNA, the CDR3 is TGTGCCAGCTCACCAGAGGTCCAGGCCGGTGGCTACACCTTC.

Turning to this clone: This sample includes further DNA sequences coding for the same CDR3. The chain recombines TRBV7-3 with TRBJ2-2, with a tentative D call TRBD1 (5 bases). With 4 bases removed from V and 1 base from J, the gap between germline ends came to 7 bases. The CDR3 runs 14 residues. Looked up from germline, CDR1 is SGHTA and CDR2 is FQGTGA. The CDR3 sequence: CASSSRGNTGELFF. In DNA, the CDR3 is TGTGCCAGCAGCTCAAGGGGGAACACCGGGGAGCTGTTTTTT.

This chain links TRBV28 with TRBJ2-3, with TRBD2 matching 10 bases. Germline V lookup: CDR1 MDHEN, CDR2 SYDVKM. The CDR3 runs 16 residues. V lost 8 bases to trimming and J lost 2 bases; unmatched junction nucleotides: 10. The CDR3: CASPAAGGGSTDTQYF. The CDR3 DNA is TGTGCCAGCCCAGCAGCGGGGGGGGGTTCCACAGATACGCAGTATTTT.

The V call is TRBV19, the J call TRBJ2-3; D is perhaps TRBD2 (6 bases). V was shortened by 6 bases and J by 4 bases, with 20 bases between the two germline ends. From germline, CDR1 is LNHDA and CDR2 SQIVND (reference sequence). The CDR3 contains 16 residues. The CDR3 DNA reads TGTGCCAGTAGCCGCCGGGCCGGGGGAGAGGCAGATACGCAGTATTTT. Translation gives CASSRRAGGEADTQYF.

This clone was observed a handful of times. The rearrangement links TRBV19 to TRBJ1-1; D not certain. Between the trimmed V and J ends, which lost 7 bases and 0 bases, there was a span of 12 bases. The V gene's germline CDR1 is LNHDA and CDR2 SQIVND (reference sequence). This CDR3 has 14 amino acids. The CDR3 is CASIQIAMNTEAFF. CDR3 DNA sequence: TGTGCCAGTATTCAAATAGCCATGAACACTGAAGCTTTCTTT.

This chain uses TRBV11-2 with TRBJ2-2; 11 nucleotides align to TRBD2. Germline trimming cut 3 bases from V and 7 bases from J; bases unmatched to any gene: 10. The CDR3 consists of 17 residues. The germline V gene has CDR1 SGHAT and CDR2 FQNNGV. The CDR3 sequence is CASSLVLAGGPGGELFF. DNA for the CDR3: TGTGCCAGCAGCTTGGTTCTAGCGGGAGGCCCGGGCGGGGAGCTGTTTTTT.